The source of this TCR beta chain is a study of shared clonotypes between healthy human individuals. There are 14 residues in the CDR3. The germline gives CDR1 MDHEN, CDR2 SYDVKM. Trimming removed 8 bases from V and 2 bases from J; junction bases left unmatched: 6. Study-level points and caveats: Rarefaction showed that sequencing of sorted subsets was incomplete (despite large depth). On the whole, naive subsets had larger estimated richness than memory subsets had. Clonotypes not shared had lower generation probabilities than those common to all four donors.

This clone came up a few times. Antigen specificity is unknown. Naive CD8 cells, CD45RO-negative and positively selected for CCR7, excluded terminally differentiated effector memory CD45RA+ cells. Genomic DNA (from each subset) was split evenly across several immunoSEQ plates. Data came from immunoSEQ multiplex PCR; TCRdb stores just in-frame clones and leaves some out. The profile shows around 640,000 clones, 90% to 97% of them singletons. This TCR was sampled from a woman aged 30 to 39 in good health. Sequencing input: naive CD8+ T cells sorted from blood. The V and J genes are TRBV28 and TRBJ1-5, with 7 positions matching TRBD1. The CDR3 bases are TGTGCCAGCGGGGAAACAGGGGGCAATCAGCCCCAGCATTTT. This codes for CASGETGGNQPQHF.